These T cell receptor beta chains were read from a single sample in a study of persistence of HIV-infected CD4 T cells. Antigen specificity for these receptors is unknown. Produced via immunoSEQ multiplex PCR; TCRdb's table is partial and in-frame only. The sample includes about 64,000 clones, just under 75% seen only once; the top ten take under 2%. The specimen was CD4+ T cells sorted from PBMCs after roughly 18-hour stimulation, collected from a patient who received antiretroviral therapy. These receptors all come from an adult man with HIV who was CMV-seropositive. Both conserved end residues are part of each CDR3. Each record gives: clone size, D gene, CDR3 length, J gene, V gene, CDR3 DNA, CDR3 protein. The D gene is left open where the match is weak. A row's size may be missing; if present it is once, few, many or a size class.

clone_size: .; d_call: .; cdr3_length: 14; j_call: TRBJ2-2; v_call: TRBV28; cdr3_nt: TGTGCCAGCTACGAAAGGGGAAACACCGGGGAGCTGTTTTTT; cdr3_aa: CASYERGNTGELFF
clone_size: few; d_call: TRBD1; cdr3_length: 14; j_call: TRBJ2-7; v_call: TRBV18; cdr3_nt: TGTGCCAGCAACCCCGGGACAGGGGGCAACGAGCAGTACTTC; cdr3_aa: CASNPGTGGNEQYF
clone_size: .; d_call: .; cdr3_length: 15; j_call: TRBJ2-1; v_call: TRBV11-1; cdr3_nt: TGTGCCAGCAGACTTTATAGGGATTCTTACAATGAGCAGTTCTTC; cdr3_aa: CASRLYRDSYNEQFF
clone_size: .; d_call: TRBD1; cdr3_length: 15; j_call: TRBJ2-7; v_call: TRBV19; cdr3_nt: TGTGCCAGTAGTATAGGAGGGACAGGGTCCTACGAGCAGTACTTC; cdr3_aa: CASSIGGTGSYEQYF
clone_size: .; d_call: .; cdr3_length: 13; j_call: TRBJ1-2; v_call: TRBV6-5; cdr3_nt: TGTGCCAGCACCAAAAGTCGGGAGTATGGCTACACCTTC; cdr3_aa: CASTKSREYGYTF
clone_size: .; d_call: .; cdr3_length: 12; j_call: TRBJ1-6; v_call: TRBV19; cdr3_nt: TGTGCCAGTAGTATGGGGAATTCACCCCTCCACTTT; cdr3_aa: CASSMGNSPLHF
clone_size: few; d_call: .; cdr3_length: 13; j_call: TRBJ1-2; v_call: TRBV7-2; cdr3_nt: TGTGCCAGCAGCTTCGGCCCCGCCGATGGCTACACCTTC; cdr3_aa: CASSFGPADGYTF
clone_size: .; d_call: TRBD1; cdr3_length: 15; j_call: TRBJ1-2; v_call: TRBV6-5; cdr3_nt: TGTGCCAGCAGGTACGGGGACAGACCTAACTATGGCTACACCTTC; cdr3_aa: CASRYGDRPNYGYTF
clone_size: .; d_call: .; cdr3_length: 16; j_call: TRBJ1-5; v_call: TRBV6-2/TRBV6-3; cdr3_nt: TGTGCCAGCAGTAAACTCCGACGGCAGCGAAATCAGCCCCAGCATTTT; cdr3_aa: CASSKLRRQRNQPQHF
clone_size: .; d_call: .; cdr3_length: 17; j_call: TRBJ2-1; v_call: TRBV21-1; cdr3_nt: TGTGCCAGCAGCAAAGCGCCTGGGACTAGCGGCTACAATGAGCAGTTCTTC; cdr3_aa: CASSKAPGTSGYNEQFF
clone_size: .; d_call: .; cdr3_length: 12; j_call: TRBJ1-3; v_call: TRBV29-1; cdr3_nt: TGCAGCGTTGAAACCTCTGGAAACACCATATATTTT; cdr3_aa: CSVETSGNTIYF
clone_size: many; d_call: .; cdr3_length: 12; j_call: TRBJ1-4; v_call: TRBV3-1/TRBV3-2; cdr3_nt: TGTGCCAGCAGCCAAGATAATGAAAAACTGTTTTTT; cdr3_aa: CASSQDNEKLFF
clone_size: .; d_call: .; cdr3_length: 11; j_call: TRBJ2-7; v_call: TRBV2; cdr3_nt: TGTGCCAGCAGTGAGACCTACGAGCAGTACTTC; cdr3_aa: CASSETYEQYF
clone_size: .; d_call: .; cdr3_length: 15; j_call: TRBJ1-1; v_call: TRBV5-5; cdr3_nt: TGTGCCAGCAGCGCCTGGACAGCCAGAAACACTGAAGCTTTCTTT; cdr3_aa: CASSAWTARNTEAFF
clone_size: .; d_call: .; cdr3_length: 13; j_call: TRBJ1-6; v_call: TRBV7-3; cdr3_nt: TGTGCCAGCAGCTTACAGGAAAACTCACCCCTCCACTTT; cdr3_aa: CASSLQENSPLHF
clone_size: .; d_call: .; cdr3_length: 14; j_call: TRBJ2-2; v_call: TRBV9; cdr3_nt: TGTGCCAGCAGCCCCAGGAGAGGGGACGGGGAGCTGTTTTTT; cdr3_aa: CASSPRRGDGELFF
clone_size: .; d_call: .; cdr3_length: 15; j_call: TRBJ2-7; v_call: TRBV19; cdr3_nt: TGTGCCAGTAGGGATCGTGGGGGTGCCTCCTACGAGCAGTACTTC; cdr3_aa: CASRDRGGASYEQYF
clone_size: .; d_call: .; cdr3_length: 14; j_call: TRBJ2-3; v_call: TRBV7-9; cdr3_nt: TGTGCCAGCAGCTCGACCTACCCCACAGATACGCAGTATTTT; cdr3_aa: CASSSTYPTDTQYF
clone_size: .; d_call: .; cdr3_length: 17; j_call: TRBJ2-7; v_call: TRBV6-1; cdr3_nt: TGTGCCAGCAGTGAACGTTTTAGTCCCACTAGCTCCTACGAGCAGTACTTC; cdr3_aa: CASSERFSPTSSYEQYF
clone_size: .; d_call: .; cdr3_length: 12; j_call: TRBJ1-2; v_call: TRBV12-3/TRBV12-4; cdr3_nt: TGTGCCAGCAGTTTAGAGGGGGGGAGAGTCGCCTTC; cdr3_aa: CASSLEGGRVAF
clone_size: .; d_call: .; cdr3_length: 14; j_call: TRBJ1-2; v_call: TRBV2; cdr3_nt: TGTGCCAGCAAAGGAGAAGGGGGAGGCCTTGGCTACACCTTC; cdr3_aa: CASKGEGGGLGYTF
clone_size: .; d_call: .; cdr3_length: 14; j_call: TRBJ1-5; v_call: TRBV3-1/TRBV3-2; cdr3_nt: TGTGCCAGCAGCCAAGATCTTAGGGGTCAGCCCCAGCATTTT; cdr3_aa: CASSQDLRGQPQHF
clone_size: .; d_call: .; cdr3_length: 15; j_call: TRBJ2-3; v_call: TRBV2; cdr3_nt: TGTGCCAGCAGTGATCGAGGGGGTAAGGCAGATACGCAGTATTTT; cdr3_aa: CASSDRGGKADTQYF
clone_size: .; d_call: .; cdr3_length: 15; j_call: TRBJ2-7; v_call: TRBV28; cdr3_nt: TGTGCCAGCAGTTTATTGCCAGGGGTGGGTTACGAGCAGTACTTC; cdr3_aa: CASSLLPGVGYEQYF
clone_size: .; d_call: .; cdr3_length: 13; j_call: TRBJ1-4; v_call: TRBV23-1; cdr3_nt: TGCGCCAGCAGTCGAGCGGTTAATGAAAAACTGTTTTTT; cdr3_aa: CASSRAVNEKLFF
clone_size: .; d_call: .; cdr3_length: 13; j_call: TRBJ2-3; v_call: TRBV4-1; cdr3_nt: TGCGCCAGCAGCCAAGCGCAGGCAGATACGCAGTATTTT; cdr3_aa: CASSQAQADTQYF
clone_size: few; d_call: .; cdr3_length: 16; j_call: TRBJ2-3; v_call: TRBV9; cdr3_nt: TGTGCCAGCAGCGGCCTCCCTGCTGTAGGCACAGATACGCAGTATTTT; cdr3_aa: CASSGLPAVGTDTQYF
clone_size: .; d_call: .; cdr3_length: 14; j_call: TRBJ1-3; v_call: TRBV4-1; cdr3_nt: TGCGCCAGCAGCCAATTCGGACAAGGAAACACCATATATTTT; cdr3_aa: CASSQFGQGNTIYF
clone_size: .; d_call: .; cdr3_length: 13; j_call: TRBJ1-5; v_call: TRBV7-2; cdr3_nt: TGTGCCAGCAGCTTAAACAGCTATCAGCCCCAGCATTTT; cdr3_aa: CASSLNSYQPQHF
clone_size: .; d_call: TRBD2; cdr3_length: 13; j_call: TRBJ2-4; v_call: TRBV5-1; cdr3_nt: TGCGCCAGCAGCTTGGATGGGGAGGGCATTCAGTACTTC; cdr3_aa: CASSLDGEGIQYF
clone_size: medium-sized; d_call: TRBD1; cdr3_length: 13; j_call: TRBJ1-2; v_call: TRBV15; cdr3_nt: TGTGCCACCAGCAGATCAGGGGGCTATGGCTACACCTTC; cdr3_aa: CATSRSGGYGYTF
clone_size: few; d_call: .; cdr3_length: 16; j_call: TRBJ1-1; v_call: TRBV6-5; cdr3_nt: TGTGCCAGCAGTTACTCGTGGGGAGAGACGAACACTGAAGCTTTCTTT; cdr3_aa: CASSYSWGETNTEAFF
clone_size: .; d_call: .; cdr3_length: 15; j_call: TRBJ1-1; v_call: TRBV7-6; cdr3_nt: TGTGCCAGCAGCTTAGAAGGGCACCTGAACACTGAAGCTTTCTTT; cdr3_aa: CASSLEGHLNTEAFF
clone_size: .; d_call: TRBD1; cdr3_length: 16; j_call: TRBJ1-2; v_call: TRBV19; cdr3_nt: TGTGCCAGTAGTATAGGCTGGACAGGATCGACCTATGGCTACACCTTC; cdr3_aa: CASSIGWTGSTYGYTF
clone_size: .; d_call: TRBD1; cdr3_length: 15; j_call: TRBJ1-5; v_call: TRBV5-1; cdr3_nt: TGCGCCAGCAGCTTGGGGACAGGGGGTAATCAGCCCCAGCATTTT; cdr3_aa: CASSLGTGGNQPQHF
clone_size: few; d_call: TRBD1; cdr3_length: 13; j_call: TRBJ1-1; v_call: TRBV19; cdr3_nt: TGTGCCAGTAGGGACAGGCCCAACACTGAAGCTTTCTTT; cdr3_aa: CASRDRPNTEAFF
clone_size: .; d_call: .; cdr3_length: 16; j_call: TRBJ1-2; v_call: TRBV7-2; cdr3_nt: TGTGCCAGCAGCTTAGAGGCGACTGGGCTTAACTATGGCTACACCTTC; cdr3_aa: CASSLEATGLNYGYTF
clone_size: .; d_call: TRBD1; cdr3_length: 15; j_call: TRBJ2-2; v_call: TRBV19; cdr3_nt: TGTGCCGTCAACGGACAGGGGGCGAACACCGGGGAGCTGTTTTTT; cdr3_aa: CAVNGQGANTGELFF
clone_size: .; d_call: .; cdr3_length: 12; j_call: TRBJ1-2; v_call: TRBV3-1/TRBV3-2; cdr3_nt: TGTGCCAGCAGCCAAGCAGGGGTTGGCTACACCTTC; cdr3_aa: CASSQAGVGYTF
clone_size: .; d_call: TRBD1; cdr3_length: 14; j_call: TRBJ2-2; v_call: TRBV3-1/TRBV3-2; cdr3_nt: TGTGCCAGCAGCCGACACAGGGGGCCCGGGGAGCTGTTTTTT; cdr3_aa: CASSRHRGPGELFF
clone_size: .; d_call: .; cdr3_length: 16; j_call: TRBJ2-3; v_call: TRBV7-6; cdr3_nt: TGTGCCAGCAGCCCCTTAGGGGGGGATTACACAGATACGCAGTATTTT; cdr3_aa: CASSPLGGDYTDTQYF
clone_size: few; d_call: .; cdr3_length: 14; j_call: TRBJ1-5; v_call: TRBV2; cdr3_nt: TGTGCCAGCAGTTTGGAGATGGGCAATCAGCCCCAGCATTTT; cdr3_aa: CASSLEMGNQPQHF
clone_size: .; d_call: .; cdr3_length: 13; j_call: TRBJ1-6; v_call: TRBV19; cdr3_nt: TGTGCCAGTGCAGTGTCACTTAATTCACCCCTCCACTTT; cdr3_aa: CASAVSLNSPLHF
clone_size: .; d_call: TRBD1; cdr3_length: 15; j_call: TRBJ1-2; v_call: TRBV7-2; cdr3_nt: TGTGCCAGCAGCCTATACGAGGGGGCATCCTATGGCTACACCTTC; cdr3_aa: CASSLYEGASYGYTF
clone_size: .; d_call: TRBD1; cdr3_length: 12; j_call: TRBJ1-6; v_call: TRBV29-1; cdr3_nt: TGCAGCGTCAGACAGGGCAATTCACCCCTCCACTTT; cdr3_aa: CSVRQGNSPLHF
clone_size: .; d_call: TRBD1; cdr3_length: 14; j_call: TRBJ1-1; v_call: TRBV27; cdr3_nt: TGTGCCAGCAGTTTCCTTAGGGGGCCCACTGAAGCTTTCTTT; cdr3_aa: CASSFLRGPTEAFF
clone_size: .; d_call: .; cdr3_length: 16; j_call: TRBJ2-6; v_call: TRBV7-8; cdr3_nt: TGTGCCAGCAGCTTATCTCCAGGGGCTGGGGCCAACGTCCTGACTTTC; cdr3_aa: CASSLSPGAGANVLTF